This T cell receptor beta chain was sequenced in a study of human T cells and chemical hapten exposure (dated by TCRdb to the early 2020s). The study in broad terms: For sensitization, 2% DPC in acetone was applied to a roughly 2 cm by roughly 2 cm area of upper inner arm skin. Throughout the roughly 23-week study period, patients were also given weekly therapeutic DPC doses on the scalp. The patient cohort, mostly female, included alopecia areata with under or over 50% scalp involvement, alopecia totalis and alopecia universalis. Patch testing was performed on the upper back with Finn chambers containing 0.01% DPC, and the patch tests were scored after 6 days according to International Contact Dermatitis Research Group standards. For TCR sequencing, blood came from about 29 alopecia patients at anywhere from one to four time points (pre-sensitization, 2, 6 and 24 weeks). The study tracked peripheral blood TCR repertoire changes in vivo during primary and secondary sensitization to the hapten diphenylcyclopropenone (DPC) in alopecia patients. Blood samples were taken from patients before sensitization (week 0) and at 2, 6 and about 24 weeks after DPC sensitization. Libraries were combined into a pool for sequencing, and differences in TCR yield between samples came mainly from small differences in library volumes within the pool.

The time point label corresponds to: patch test 1, 2 weeks after DPC sensitization. The treatment or condition label here, explained by the study, means: therapeutic diphenylcyclopropenone sensitization with weekly scalp DPC. At every patch-test visit, the blood draw took place before the patch test was put on. Patients were eligible if aged 18 to 70, diagnosed with alopecia and judged suitable for DPC therapy, and pregnant patients were excluded. Total RNA was extracted from unfractionated whole blood that had been collected in Tempus Blood RNA tubes. Results and caveats for the whole study, not just this receptor: The number of TCRs above 1 in 1000 frequency did not change with DPC sensitization; there was no evidence of global repertoire structure alterations. Because all patients had alopecia, a presumed autoimmune disease, the immune response of the patients might differ from that of healthy individuals. After repeated subsampling, the strength of the expansion versus patch-test correlation and the threshold at which it became significant changed. Patch test score correlated positively with the number of PT1 expanded TCRs, reaching significance at thresholds 8, 16 and 32 but not at 4. Significantly more large CDR3 similarity clusters were formed by expanded TCRs than by pre-sensitization or healthy control sets, consistent with antigen-driven responses.

The library was built by means of RACE. Sequencing instrument: NextSeq 500. During library preparation, unique molecular identifiers were attached to individual cDNA molecules so that TCRs could be counted quantitatively and reproducibly. For every blood RNA sample, sequencing covered both the TCR alpha and TCR beta chains. Concerning the study's data processing: A median of approximately 100,000 TCRs per sample was observed, with a range of 23,224 to 690,600. V, J and CDR3 annotation of the TCR reads was carried out using the Decombinator software suite. For PS versus PT1 abundance plots, all samples were subsampled to the same number of TCRs (28,000). Expanded TCRs were defined as absent before sensitization and observed at least eight times at the 2-week time point. Through fastp at Q25 and MiXCR, TCRdb rebuilt clones from the public reads, retaining in-frame beta chains. Every entry covers one CDR3 protein and lists the most common genes and DNA from its rows. The V and J calls reflect TCRdb's pipeline rather than the authors' work. The sample table lists tens of thousands of distinct CDR3 sequences, 10% to 15% of them with a count of one. The leading ten clones occupy under 4% of the sample.

In regard to this clonotype: No antigen is known for it. No base quality values were provided; no much bigger clone lies one nucleotide off.

The sample was whole blood, taken in connection with sensitization to the hapten diphenylcyclopropenone (DPC). This TCR was recovered from an older woman with alopecia areata. Some clones in this sample may be carry-over from other donors' samples.

At the DNA level, the sequence is TGTGCCAGCTCACCAGAATCTGGAAACACCATATATTTT. It codes for CASSPESGNTIYF. The rearrangement combines TRBV18 with TRBJ1-3; there is no confident call for the D gene. Deletion took 2 bases off V and 1 base off J, with a span of 3 bases between the germline ends. The CDR3 spans 13 residues, from the cysteine through the phenylalanine. Only CDR3 DNA is held: 39 bases, read in frame from base 1. Per the germline V gene, KGHSH is the CDR1 and LQKENI is the CDR2.